A selection of T cell receptor beta chains follows, all from one sample in a study of T cell repertoires in cytomegalovirus infection. These receptors are not linked to any known antigen. TCRdb reprocessed the reads with MiXCR, giving one entry per CDR3 protein. Here the sample spans about 830,000 distinct CDR3 sequences, 30% to 35% being singletons. The sample was cultured CD8+ T cells from PBMCs, taken from culture after CMV antigen stimulation. These receptors were taken from a human donor in good health (CMV status not recorded). Some clones in this sample may be carry-over from other donors' samples. CDR3s include the opening cysteine and the closing phenylalanine or tryptophan. A D gene is named only where the DNA matches it firmly. Expanded clones get a size class; other rows say once, few or many, or leave the size out.

j_gene,v_gene,d_gene,abundance,CDR3aa,CDR3nt
TRBJ2-7,TRBV4-1,NA,NA,CASSDGPSSYEQYF,TGCGCCAGTAGCGACGGACCTAGCTCCTACGAGCAGTACTTC
TRBJ1-2,TRBV28,NA,few,CASSSLMYYGYTF,TGTGCCAGCAGTTCCCTGATGTACTATGGCTACACCTTC
TRBJ2-3,TRBV24-1,NA,few,CATSDLAGDTDTQYF,TGTGCCACCAGTGATTTAGCAGGAGACACAGATACGCAGTATTTT
TRBJ1-1,TRBV25-1,NA,few,CASSESLRPNTEAFF,TGTGCCAGCAGTGAATCCCTCCGGCCGAACACTGAAGCTTTCTTT
TRBJ2-5,TRBV12-3/TRBV12-4,TRBD1,few,CASSAQTGLETQYF,TGTGCCAGCAGTGCCCAGACAGGGCTGGAGACCCAGTACTTC
TRBJ1-1,TRBV4-1,NA,few,CASSQYVGRVLNTEAFF,TGCGCCAGCAGCCAATACGTCGGAAGGGTATTGAACACTGAAGCTTTCTTT
TRBJ2-1,TRBV27,NA,few,CASSFRGPGMYEQFF,TGTGCCAGCAGTTTCAGGGGCCCGGGGATGTATGAGCAGTTCTTC
TRBJ2-3,TRBV11-1,NA,few,CASSLGMWADTQYF,TGTGCCAGCAGCTTAGGAATGTGGGCAGATACGCAGTATTTT
TRBJ1-2,TRBV6-5,NA,NA,CASSPQSPNYGYTF,TGTGCCAGCAGTCCGCAGAGTCCCAACTATGGCTACACCTTC
TRBJ2-1,TRBV7-3,TRBD2,NA,CASSSGLAGFDEEFF,TGTGCCAGCAGCTCAGGACTAGCGGGGTTCGATGAGGAGTTCTTC
TRBJ1-5,TRBV28,NA,NA,CASTVQVFSNQPQHF,TGTGCCAGCACCGTTCAAGTGTTTAGCAATCAGCCCCAGCATTTT
TRBJ1-6,TRBV28,TRBD1,few,CASSVDRGEYNSPLHF,TGTGCCAGCAGCGTAGACAGGGGCGAATATAATTCACCCCTCCACTTT
TRBJ2-1,TRBV28,NA,few,CASSLFRLPSSYNEQFF,TGTGCCAGCAGTTTGTTTAGGCTACCCAGCTCCTACAATGAGCAGTTCTTC
TRBJ1-1,TRBV7-2,TRBD1,many,CASSLDRDAFF,TGTGCCAGCAGTTTGGACAGGGACGCTTTCTTT
TRBJ1-2,TRBV12-3/TRBV12-4,NA,few,CASSLQVLWGYTF,TGTGCCAGCAGTTTACAGGTCCTCTGGGGCTACACCTTC
TRBJ1-4,TRBV28,NA,few,CASSLSLRNQEKLFF,TGTGCCAGCAGTTTATCGTTAAGGAATCAAGAAAAACTGTTTTTT
TRBJ2-3,TRBV7-9,NA,many,CASSLVIGAEPYF,TGTGCCAGCAGCTTAGTCATCGGGGCAGAGCCCTATTTT
TRBJ1-1,TRBV27,TRBD1,few,CASLPHVGQENTEAFF,TGTGCCAGTCTACCCCACGTTGGACAGGAGAACACTGAAGCTTTCTTT
TRBJ1-5,TRBV7-2,NA,few,CASSLEMGNQPQHF,TGTGCCAGCAGCTTAGAAATGGGCAATCAGCCCCAGCATTTT
TRBJ2-7,TRBV6-2/TRBV6-3,NA,once,CASRASLEQYF,TGTGCCAGCAGGGCCTCACTCGAGCAGTACTTC
TRBJ2-1,TRBV9,NA,few,CASSVDGHEQFF,TGTGCCAGCAGCGTAGACGGGCATGAGCAGTTCTTC
TRBJ1-2,TRBV3-1,TRBD1,NA,CASRGTGEGYTF,TGTGCCAGCAGGGGAACAGGGGAGGGCTACACCTTC
TRBJ1-2,TRBV7-2,NA,NA,CARREYGYTF,TGTGCCCGCAGGGAATATGGCTACACCTTC
TRBJ1-6,TRBV6-4,NA,NA,CASSTDSRNSPLHF,TGTGCCAGCAGTACGGACAGTAGAAATTCACCCCTCCACTTT